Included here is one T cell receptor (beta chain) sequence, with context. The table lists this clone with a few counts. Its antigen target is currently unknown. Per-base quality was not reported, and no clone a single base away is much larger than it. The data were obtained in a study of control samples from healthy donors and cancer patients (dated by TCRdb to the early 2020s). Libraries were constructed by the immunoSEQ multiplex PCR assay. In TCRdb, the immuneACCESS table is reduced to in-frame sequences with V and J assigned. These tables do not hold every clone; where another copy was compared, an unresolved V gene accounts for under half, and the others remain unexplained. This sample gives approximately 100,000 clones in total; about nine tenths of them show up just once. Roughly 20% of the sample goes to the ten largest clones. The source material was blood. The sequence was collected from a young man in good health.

The sequenced DNA is TGTGCCAGCAGCTTGGCAGGGTCCTACGAGCAGTACTTC. Translated, this gives CASSLAGSYEQYF. The chain is made from TRBV7-3 and TRBJ2-7; the best D guess is TRBD1, with 5 bases matching. CDR1 and CDR2 are drawn from the germline V gene: SGHTA, FQGTGA. V lost 3 bases and J lost 1 base; the stretch between them is 7 bases long. Including the terminal cysteine and phenylalanine, the CDR3 comprises 13 residues. Only the CDR3 DNA stays, 39 bases, in frame from base 1. The entire variable domain, with the stretches around the CDR3 drawn from the reference TRBV7-3 and TRBJ2-7 proteins, is GAGVSQTPSNKVTEKGKYVELRCDPISGHTALYWYRQSLGQGPEFLIYFQGTGAADDSGLPNDRFFAVRPEGSVSTLKIQRTERGDSAVYLCASSLAGSYEQYFGPGTRLTVT.